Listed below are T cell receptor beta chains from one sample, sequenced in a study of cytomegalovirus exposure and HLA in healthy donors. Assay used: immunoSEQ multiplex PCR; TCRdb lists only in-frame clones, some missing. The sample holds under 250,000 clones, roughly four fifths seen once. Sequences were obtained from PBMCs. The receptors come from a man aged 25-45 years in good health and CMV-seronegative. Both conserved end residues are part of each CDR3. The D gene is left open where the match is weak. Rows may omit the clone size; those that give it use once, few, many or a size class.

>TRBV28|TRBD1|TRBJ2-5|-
CASSSRDRGGTQYF
TGTGCCAGCAGCTCTAGGGACAGGGGAGGGACCCAGTACTTC
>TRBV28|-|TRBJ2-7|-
CASSLTAGVGEQYF
TGTGCCAGCAGTTTGACGGCAGGGGTGGGTGAGCAGTACTTC
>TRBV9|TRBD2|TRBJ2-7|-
CASSPKGLAGPTYEQYF
TGTGCCAGCAGCCCTAAGGGACTAGCGGGACCGACCTACGAGCAGTACTTC
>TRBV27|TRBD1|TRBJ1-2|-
CASSSRQGADGYTF
TGTGCCAGCAGTTCCCGACAGGGGGCAGATGGCTACACCTTC
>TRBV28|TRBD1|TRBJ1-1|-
CASTLSGTGVTEAFF
TGTGCCAGCACCCTTAGCGGGACAGGGGTCACTGAAGCTTTCTTT
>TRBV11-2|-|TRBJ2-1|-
CASSSLRNEQFF
TGTGCCAGCAGCTCCCTTCGGAATGAGCAGTTCTTC
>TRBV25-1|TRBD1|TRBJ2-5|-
CASGETGGFETQYF
TGTGCCAGCGGGGAGACAGGGGGCTTCGAGACCCAGTACTTC
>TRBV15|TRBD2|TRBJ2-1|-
CATSRVTSGYNEQFF
TGTGCCACCAGCAGAGTAACTAGCGGATACAATGAGCAGTTCTTC
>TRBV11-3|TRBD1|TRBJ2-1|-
CASSHGQGTVDNEQFF
TGTGCCAGCAGCCACGGACAGGGGACTGTAGACAATGAGCAGTTCTTC
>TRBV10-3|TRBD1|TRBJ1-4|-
CAISDWGQGSEKLFF
TGTGCCATCAGTGATTGGGGACAGGGGAGTGAAAAACTGTTTTTT
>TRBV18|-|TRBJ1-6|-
CASSPSQENSPLHF
TGTGCCAGCTCACCAAGCCAGGAAAATTCACCCCTCCACTTT
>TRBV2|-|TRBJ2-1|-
CASSELGDNEQFF
TGTGCCAGCAGTGAATTAGGGGACAATGAGCAGTTCTTC
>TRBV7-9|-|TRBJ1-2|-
CASGRGDNNYGYTF
TGTGCCAGCGGGAGGGGTGACAATAACTATGGCTACACCTTC
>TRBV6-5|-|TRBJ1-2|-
CASSRRGGGYGYTF
TGTGCCAGCAGCCGACGGGGGGGTGGCTATGGCTACACCTTC
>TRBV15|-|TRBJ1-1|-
CATQQENTEAFF
TGTGCCACCCAACAGGAGAACACTGAAGCTTTCTTT
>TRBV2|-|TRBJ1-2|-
CASSPRGSAGYTF
TGTGCCAGCAGTCCCAGGGGAAGTGCAGGCTACACCTTC
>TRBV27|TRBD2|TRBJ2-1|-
CASSSRLAVPEQFF
TGTGCCAGCAGTTCCCGGCTAGCGGTCCCCGAGCAGTTCTTC
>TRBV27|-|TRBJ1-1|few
CASPTLKQALSNTEAFF
TGTGCCAGCCCAACCCTCAAGCAGGCCCTCTCGAACACTGAAGCTTTCTTT
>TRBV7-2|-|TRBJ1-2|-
CASSPTTGGYGYTF
TGTGCCAGCAGCCCCACGACAGGAGGCTATGGCTACACCTTC
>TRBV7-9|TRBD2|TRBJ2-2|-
CSSSLYTGGSTGELFF
TGTTCCAGCAGCTTATACACGGGAGGGAGCACCGGGGAGCTGTTTTTT
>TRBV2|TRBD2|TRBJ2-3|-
CASSEEGTRADTQYF
TGTGCCAGCAGTGAAGAGGGGACTAGAGCAGATACGCAGTATTTT
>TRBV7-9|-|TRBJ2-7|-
CASSLARGETGFYEQYF
TGTGCCAGCAGCTTAGCGCGTGGGGAAACAGGATTCTACGAGCAGTACTTC
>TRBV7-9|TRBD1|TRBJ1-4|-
CASRSIDRVGPNEKLFF
TGTGCCAGCAGATCAATTGACAGGGTAGGCCCTAATGAAAAACTGTTTTTT
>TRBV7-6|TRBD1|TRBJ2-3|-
CASSVQGAGTDTQYF
TGTGCCAGCAGCGTACAGGGGGCGGGAACAGATACGCAGTATTTT
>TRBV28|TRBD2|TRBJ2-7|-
CASRGGTGLIYEQYF
TGTGCCAGCAGGGGAGGGACCGGGTTGATCTACGAGCAGTACTTC
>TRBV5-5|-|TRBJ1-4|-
CASSPKPGNEKLFF
TGTGCCAGCAGCCCAAAGCCGGGGAATGAAAAACTGTTTTTT
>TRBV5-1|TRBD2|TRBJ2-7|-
CASSWGEGREQYF
TGCGCCAGCAGCTGGGGGGAGGGACGGGAGCAGTACTTC
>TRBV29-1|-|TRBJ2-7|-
CSVEDPNRDYEQYF
TGCAGCGTTGAAGATCCGAACCGGGACTACGAGCAGTACTTC
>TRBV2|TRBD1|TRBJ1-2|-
CASSTGQGRGYTF
TGTGCCAGCAGTACCGGACAGGGAAGGGGCTACACCTTC
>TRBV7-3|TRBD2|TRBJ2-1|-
CASSKTGTRKAYEQFF
TGTGCCAGCAGCAAAACCGGGACTAGGAAAGCCTATGAGCAGTTCTTC
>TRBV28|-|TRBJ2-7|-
CASSPQGYEQYF
TGTGCCAGCAGTCCGCAGGGTTACGAGCAGTACTTC
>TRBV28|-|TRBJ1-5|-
CASSLSGVDSNQPQHF
TGTGCCAGCAGTTTATCAGGGGTTGATAGCAATCAGCCCCAGCATTTT